The rows below give T cell receptor beta chains drawn from one sample of a study of early T cells in non-severe SARS-CoV-2 infection. TCRdb re-called the 5' RACE reads through MiXCR, storing one row per CDR3 protein. The table shows 55,000 to 70,000 distinct CDR3 sequences, with roughly an eighth occurring only once. Sequenced material: whole blood. These TCRs come from an adult who was a healthcare worker with PCR-confirmed SARS-CoV-2 infection or an uninfected control (not recorded which). Each CDR3 is given with its conserved first and last residue. Fields, in order: J gene, clone size, D gene, V gene, CDR3 DNA, CDR3 protein. D genes are given only for firm matches. The listing skips clone size in some rows; elsewhere it reads once, few, many or a size class.

TRBJ1-5,few,-,TRBV2,TGTGCCAGCAGCGAGACAGGCCGAAATCAGCCCCAGCATTTT,CASSETGRNQPQHF
TRBJ2-6,few,-,TRBV19,TGTGCCAGTAGTCAACCAGGCTCTGGGGCCAACGTCCTGACTTTC,CASSQPGSGANVLTF
TRBJ2-7,-,-,TRBV6-5,TGTGCCAGCAGTAGGCGAGGAGGTATCCCTGACGAGCAGTACTTC,CASSRRGGIPDEQYF
TRBJ2-7,-,-,TRBV12-3/TRBV12-4,TGTGCCAGCAGTTTAAGCCAGGGCCGAGGCTACGAGCAGTACTTC,CASSLSQGRGYEQYF
TRBJ1-2,-,-,TRBV12-5,TGTGCTAGTGGTTCCCGGACAAGAGCTAACTATGGCTACACCTTC,CASGSRTRANYGYTF
TRBJ2-3,many,-,TRBV4-3,TGCGCCAGCAGCCAAGAGGGTCTAGCAACAGATACGCAGTATTTT,CASSQEGLATDTQYF
TRBJ2-5,many,TRBD2,TRBV12-3/TRBV12-4,TGTGCCAGCAGTACGGGACTAGCGGGGGGGGAGACCCAGTACTTC,CASSTGLAGGETQYF
TRBJ1-2,-,-,TRBV10-1,TGCGCCAGCAGTGAAGGGACAACCTATGGCTACACCTTC,CASSEGTTYGYTF
TRBJ2-1,few,-,TRBV7-2,TGTGCCAGCGCCCAAAGGCGTAGCTCCTACAATGAGCAGTTCTTC,CASAQRRSSYNEQFF
TRBJ2-3,many,-,TRBV30,TGTGCCTGGAGCTCAGGTGGTGCAGATACGCAGTATTTT,CAWSSGGADTQYF
TRBJ2-3,many,-,TRBV29-1,TGCAGCGTTCACGGGACACGAGGGTCCACAGATACGCAGTATTTT,CSVHGTRGSTDTQYF
TRBJ2-5,-,TRBD2,TRBV7-3,TGTGCCAGCAGCTTAAAGCCGGGGACTAGCGGGAGTGAGACCCAGTACTTC,CASSLKPGTSGSETQYF
TRBJ1-1,-,-,TRBV27,TGTGCCAGCAGTACACCGGGGAGGTCGGGTGGCACTGAAGCTTTCTTT,CASSTPGRSGGTEAFF
TRBJ2-5,few,TRBD2,TRBV7-2,TGTGCCAGCAGCTTATCCAGCGGGGCGTTGACCCAGTACTTC,CASSLSSGALTQYF
TRBJ1-2,-,-,TRBV9,TGTGCCAGCACCAGGGAGGGAGGCTACACCTTC,CASTREGGYTF
TRBJ2-1,few,TRBD2,TRBV28,TGTGCCAGCAGTATAACTAGCGGGAGTGGAAATGAGCAGTTCTTC,CASSITSGSGNEQFF
TRBJ1-5,few,-,TRBV24-1,TGTGCCACCAGTGTGCGGGGGGGCCAGCCCCAGCATTTT,CATSVRGGQPQHF
TRBJ2-7,-,-,TRBV6-1,TGTGCCAGCAGTGAACGATACGAGCAGTACTTC,CASSERYEQYF
TRBJ2-3,many,-,TRBV5-6,TGTGCCAGCAGCACCCTCCCCCGCACAGATACGCAGTATTTT,CASSTLPRTDTQYF
TRBJ2-7,few,-,TRBV2,TGTGCCAGCAGTGATCGTACGGGGGCGATGAGTTACGAGCAGTACTTC,CASSDRTGAMSYEQYF
TRBJ2-2,few,TRBD2,TRBV7-9,TGTGCCTTCGTTCGCGGGAGGCGGGCCGGGGAGCTGTTTTTT,CAFVRGRRAGELFF
TRBJ2-3,few,TRBD1,TRBV30,TGTGGCGTCTCAGGGGGAGATACGCAGTATTTT,CGVSGGDTQYF
TRBJ2-5,few,-,TRBV20-1,TGCAGTGCTAGAGCGGGCCACCAAGAGACCCAGTACTTC,CSARAGHQETQYF
TRBJ1-6,few,TRBD1,TRBV6-5,TGTGCCAGCAGGGACGACAGGGGTAATTCACCCCTCCACTTT,CASRDDRGNSPLHF
TRBJ1-1,few,-,TRBV6-4,TGTGCCAGCAGACTTAAGGAGGGGCCGCAATCGAACACTGAAGCTTTCTTT,CASRLKEGPQSNTEAFF
TRBJ2-4,-,-,TRBV28,TGTGCCAGCCTTACCGGGGGGCAGAAAAACATTCAGTACTTC,CASLTGGQKNIQYF
TRBJ2-3,few,-,TRBV20-1,TGCAGTGCTAGTTTCCGGACAGTATCTAGCACAGATACGCAGTATTTT,CSASFRTVSSTDTQYF
TRBJ2-3,-,-,TRBV30,TGTGCCTGGAGTGGAATAAACGCAGATACGCAGTATTTT,CAWSGINADTQYF
TRBJ2-3,few,-,TRBV20-1,TGCAGTGCTGGGACCTCCGGTAGATACACAGATACGCAGTATTTT,CSAGTSGRYTDTQYF
TRBJ2-3,-,TRBD2,TRBV20-1,TGCAGTGTAGATGGACTAGCGGGGGGCCCGACCAGCACAGATACGCAGTATTTT,CSVDGLAGGPTSTDTQYF
TRBJ2-6,-,-,TRBV12-3/TRBV12-4,TGTGCCAGCACCCTGGGGGGAGTGACCGGGGCCAACGTCCTGACTTTC,CASTLGGVTGANVLTF
TRBJ2-7,-,-,TRBV9,TGTGCCAGCAGCCCTGGAACTTACGAGCAGTACTTC,CASSPGTYEQYF
TRBJ1-5,many,-,TRBV6-4,TGTGCCAGCAAGTGGCAGGGGTTGGCTCAGCCCCAGCATTTT,CASKWQGLAQPQHF
TRBJ2-5,few,-,TRBV20-1,TGCAGTGTTAAGAAGACAGGCCAAGAGACCCAGTACTTC,CSVKKTGQETQYF
TRBJ1-5,few,-,TRBV10-3,TGTGCCATCCAGGAGGGCTACAATCAGCCCCAGCATTTT,CAIQEGYNQPQHF
TRBJ2-5,-,TRBD2,TRBV20-1,TGCAGTGCTTCTAGGGTTGGCGGGGGGCAAGAGACCCAGTACTTC,CSASRVGGGQETQYF
TRBJ2-5,few,-,TRBV5-6,TGTGCCAGCAGCCCCCGAACCGGACGCAGTCAAGAGACCCAGTACTTC,CASSPRTGRSQETQYF
TRBJ1-3,-,TRBD1,TRBV30,TGTGCCTGGACGACAGGGGGAAACACCATATATTTT,CAWTTGGNTIYF
TRBJ1-6,few,TRBD1,TRBV10-3,TGTGCCATCAGTGCTAAGGGGGCGCCGGATTCACCCCTCCACTTT,CAISAKGAPDSPLHF